What follows are 28 T cell receptor beta chains derived from one specimen sequenced in a study of cytomegalovirus exposure and HLA in healthy donors (dated by TCRdb to the late 2010s). Receptor libraries were prepared by the immunoSEQ multiplex PCR assay. For the multiplex PCR, a mixture combining 60 forward primers for TCR Vbeta segments and 13 reverse primers for TCR Jbeta segments was used. The immuneACCESS repertoire file appears here via TCRdb, limited to in-frame rearrangements. These files lack a portion of the clones; in checked studies, under half of the deficit traces to unresolved V genes, and the cause of the others is not known. Counted in this sample were more than 150,000 clones; 80% of them appeared once. The ten largest account for 0.65% to 0.75% of the sample. Sequencing was done on a sample of PBMCs. The receptors here all came from a boy younger than 18 in good health and CMV-seronegative.

The chain has TRBV2 and TRBJ1-1; D unclear. The CDR3 length is 15 residues. The V gene's germline CDR1 is SNHLY and CDR2 FYNNEI. V shed 3 bases and J shed 0 bases, with 11 bases lying between them. The CDR3 DNA reads as TGTGCCAGCAGTGAGAGCGGCAGGCTGAACACTGAAGCTTTCTTT. Translating it yields CASSESGRLNTEAFF. Based on the CDR3 plus reference TRBV2 and TRBJ1-1, the full variable domain is EPEVTQTPSHQVTQMGQEVILRCVPISNHLYFYWYRQILGQKVEFLVSFYNNEISEKSEIFDDQFSVERPDGSNFTLKIRSTKLEDSAMYFCASSESGRLNTEAFFGQGTRLTVV.

The chain couples TRBV2 to TRBJ1-1, with D possibly TRBD1 on 5 matching bases. The V and J ends lost 1 base and 0 bases respectively, with 6 bases between them. The CDR3 runs 14 residues. Germline assignment: CDR1 SNHLY and CDR2 FYNNEI. The CDR3 DNA follows: TGTGCCAGCAGTGAAGTCAGGGTGAACACTGAAGCTTTCTTT. This sequence encodes CASSEVRVNTEAFF.

This clone was recorded a few times. The rearrangement joins TRBV30 to TRBJ2-6; TRBD2 matches at 8 bases. The junction had 18 bases not matched to a gene; V was cut back by 0 bases and J by 2 bases. The CDR3 has 21 residues. Germline V CDR1 and CDR2: GTSNPN, SVGIG (reference sequence). DNA for the CDR3: TGTGCCTGGAGTGTAATGTTCTCTAGTTTACGGGAGGGCGCTGGGGCCAACGTCCTGACTTTC. Its protein is CAWSVMFSSLREGAGANVLTF.

The chain links TRBV5-1 to TRBJ2-4; TRBD2 matches at 9 bases. The germline V gene has CDR1 SGHRS and CDR2 YFSETQ. CDR3 length: 16 residues. V trimming: 0 bases; J trimming: 9 bases; junction bases outside the gene matches: 10. The CDR3 here is CASSLEAREGRSIQYF. The CDR3 DNA sequence: TGCGCCAGCAGCTTGGAGGCGCGGGAGGGCCGGAGCATTCAGTACTTC.

V is TRBV7-9 and J is TRBJ2-3; D is unclear. Germline assignment: CDR1 SEHNR and CDR2 FQNEAQ (reference sequence). CDR3 size: 14 residues. V lost 0 bases, J lost 10 bases, and 14 bases lay in between. The CDR3 nucleotides read TGTGCCAGCAGCTTAGCGAATTCAGGCGATGCGCAGTATTTT. Translated, it gives CASSLANSGDAQYF.

The CDR3 is CASSHLAGKRYEQYF. The CDR3 nucleotides read TGTGCCAGCAGCCACCTAGCGGGGAAGCGCTACGAGCAGTACTTC. This rearrangement joins TRBV11-2 to TRBJ2-7; 9 bases are shared with TRBD2. Per the germline V gene, CDR1 is SGHAT and CDR2 is FQNNGV. This CDR3 contains 15 residues. V was pared by 5 bases and J by 3 bases, with 8 bases of the junction left unmatched.

The CDR3 DNA reads as TGTGCCAGCAGCGCCACAGGTGGCAATGAGCAGTTCTTC. Translated: CASSATGGNEQFF. The chain uses TRBV7-3 and TRBJ2-1; D may be TRBD1 (5 bases). Between the trimmed V and J ends, which lost 5 bases and 6 bases, there was a span of 11 bases. From germline, CDR1 is SGHTA and CDR2 FQGTGA. CDR3 length: 13 amino acids.

The chain uses TRBV10-3 and TRBJ2-2, with 7 bases aligning to TRBD1. CDR1 is ENHRY and CDR2 is SYGVKD in the germline V gene. The junction had 9 bases not matched to a gene; V was cut back by 5 bases and J by 3 bases. The CDR3 runs 16 residues. CDR3 sequence: CAISMRTGVYTGELFF. In nucleotides, the CDR3 is TGTGCCATCAGTATGCGAACAGGGGTTTACACCGGGGAGCTGTTTTTT.

V gene TRBV11-3 combines with J gene TRBJ2-1; the match to TRBD2 covers 7 bases. The CDR3 runs to 15 residues. CDR1 is SGHNT, CDR2 YENEEA, per germline. With 4 bases clipped from V and 0 bases from J, the junction kept 3 bases outside the gene matches. CDR3 in amino acids: CASSSSGNSYNEQFF. CDR3 DNA: TGTGCCAGCAGCTCGAGCGGGAACTCCTACAATGAGCAGTTCTTC.

This CDR3 reads CASSYDGKGVNTEAFF. CDR3 bases: TGTGCCAGCAGTTACGACGGAAAGGGGGTGAACACTGAAGCTTTCTTT. V and J are TRBV6-5 and TRBJ1-1, with a weak D call TRBD1 (6 bases). This CDR3 is 16 amino acids long. Per the germline V gene, CDR1 is MNHEY and CDR2 is SVGAGI. V lost 2 bases and J 0 bases, leaving 13 bases between the germline ends.

The V call is TRBV2, the J call TRBJ1-2, with TRBD1 as a possible D gene (5 bases). The ends were cut back, 3 bases at V and 4 bases at J, with 18 bases in the middle. This CDR3 contains 16 residues. From germline, CDR1 is SNHLY and CDR2 FYNNEI. This CDR3 is CASSEGGVLSSYGYTF. CDR3 DNA sequence: TGTGCCAGCAGTGAGGGGGGGGTCCTCTCCTCCTATGGCTACACCTTC.

CDR3 residues: CASSSTKSSDRNSNQPQHF. The CDR3 DNA sequence: TGTGCCAGCAGCTCCACAAAGAGTTCGGACAGGAATAGCAATCAGCCCCAGCATTTT. The chain employs TRBV7-9 and TRBJ1-5; 7 nucleotides align to TRBD1. This CDR3 comprises 19 residues. CDR1 is SEHNR, CDR2 FQNEAQ, per germline (reference sequence). Trimming removed 4 bases from V and 0 bases from J; junction bases left unmatched: 15.

This clone was seen once. V usage is TRBV12-5 and J usage is TRBJ2-6; D not certain. The CDR3 has 17 residues. Germline assignment: CDR1 LGHNT and CDR2 FRNRAP. Trimming took off 0 bases at V and 4 bases at J, with 13 bases between the two ends. The CDR3 loop is CASGLVIPQFGANVLTF. The CDR3 DNA is TGTGCTAGTGGTTTGGTAATCCCACAGTTCGGGGCCAACGTCCTGACTTTC. Full variable domain (rest looked up from reference TRBV12-5 and TRBJ2-6): DARVTQTPRHKVTEMGQEVTMRCQPILGHNTVFWYRQTMMQGLELLAYFRNRAPLDDSGMPKDRFSAEMPDATLATLKIQPSEPRDSAVYFCASGLVIPQFGANVLTFGAGSRLTVL.

V is TRBV2 and J is TRBJ1-1, with no clear D. V lost 9 bases and J lost 8, with 13 bases in between. CDR1 is SNHLY and CDR2 is FYNNEI in the germline V gene. This CDR3 has 11 residues. This chain's CDR3 is CASWGGREAFF. As DNA, the CDR3 is TGTGCCAGTTGGGGAGGGAGAGAAGCTTTCTTT.

The V and J genes are TRBV5-1 and TRBJ1-5; 9 bases align to TRBD1. The CDR3 extends over 19 amino acids. Germline V gives CDR1 SGHRS, CDR2 YFSETQ. V lost 2 bases, J lost 6 bases, and 18 bases stayed unmatched. CDR3 DNA sequence: TGCGCCAGCAGCTTACCGCCTGTTCGGACAGGGGAAATAGGTCAGCCCCAGCATTTT. This codes for CASSLPPVRTGEIGQPQHF.

The chain is built from TRBV11-2 and TRBJ1-3; 7 positions match TRBD1. Unmatched junction bases numbered 5, after V lost 4 bases and J lost 2 bases. The CDR3 is 15 amino acids. Germline loops: CDR1 SGHAT, CDR2 FQNNGV. Written as DNA, the CDR3 is TGTGCCAGCAGCTCGCAAGACAGGGCTGGAAACACCATATATTTT. This codes for CASSSQDRAGNTIYF.

V is TRBV5-1 and J is TRBJ2-3, with TRBD1 matching 7 bases. The CDR3 is 16 residues long. CDR1 SGHRS and CDR2 YFSETQ come from the germline V gene. The V gene end was trimmed by 5 bases and the J gene end by 2 bases; junction bases not matched to a gene: 11. CDR3 in amino acids: CASRGTDHLFTDTQYF. DNA for the CDR3: TGCGCCAGCAGAGGGACAGACCACCTCTTCACAGATACGCAGTATTTT.

The CDR3 is CASGLVLGTGAYEQYF. The DNA for the CDR3 is TGTGCTAGTGGTTTGGTGCTCGGGACAGGGGCCTACGAGCAGTACTTC. The chain joins TRBV12-5 to TRBJ2-7; 10 bases line up with TRBD1. The CDR3 runs to 16 residues. CDR1 is LGHNT and CDR2 is FRNRAP in the germline V gene. V trimming: 0 bases; J trimming: 2 bases; junction bases outside the gene matches: 4.

The CDR3, as DNA: TGTGCCAGTAGTATAACCCCGACAGGGAACACTGAAGCTTTCTTT. Protein product: CASSITPTGNTEAFF. The rearrangement links TRBV19 to TRBJ1-1; tentatively, D is TRBD1 (6 bases). The CDR3 loop spans 15 amino acids. CDR1 is LNHDA and CDR2 is SQIVND in the germline V gene (reference sequence). The V end lost 2 bases, the J end lost 1 base, and 11 bases lay between the germline ends. Based on the CDR3 plus reference TRBV19 and TRBJ1-1, the full variable domain is DGGITQSPKYLFRKEGQNVTLSCEQNLNHDAMYWYRQDPGQGLRLIYYSQIVNDFQKGDIAEGYSVSREKKESFPLTVTSAQKNPTAFYLCASSITPTGNTEAFFGQGTRLTVV.

The chain recombines TRBV5-1 with TRBJ1-1, with D possibly being TRBD1 (5 bases). Germline V gene sequence: CDR1 SGHRS, CDR2 YFSETQ. This CDR3 is built from 16 residues. Trimming took 3 bases from V and 1 from J, leaving 16 bases between them. The CDR3 DNA sequence: TGCGCCAGCAGCTGGGGGACCGGGAGAGGGAACACTGAAGCTTTCTTT. Its protein is CASSWGTGRGNTEAFF.

The gene calls are TRBV5-8 and TRBJ2-7; TRBD2 agrees at 7 bases. With V trimmed by 0 bases and J by 7 bases, 13 bases remained unmatched. There are 16 residues in the CDR3. The germline V gene encodes CDR1 SGHTS and CDR2 YDEGEE. CDR3 nucleotides: TGTGCCAGCAGCTTGGCCGGGGGACTACCCTCTCGGGAGCAGTACTTC. This encodes CASSLAGGLPSREQYF.

The chain has TRBV13 and TRBJ2-7, with D perhaps TRBD1 or TRBD2 (5 bases each). The V and J ends lost 5 bases and 10 bases respectively, with 15 bases between them. CDR3 size: 12 residues. Germline V gene sequence: CDR1 PRHDT, CDR2 FYEKMQ (reference sequence). In DNA, the CDR3 is TGTGCCAGCAGCATAGACAGTGGGAGACAGTACTTC. It specifies CASSIDSGRQYF. Looking up the rest from reference TRBV13 and TRBJ2-7 gives the full variable domain: AAGVIQSPRHLIKEKRETATLKCYPIPRHDTVYWYQQGPGQDPQFLISFYEKMQSDKGSIPDRFSAQQFSDYHSELNMSSLELGDSALYFCASSIDSGRQYFGPGTRLTVT.

Here the CDR3 reads CAWSALAENTDTQYF. The CDR3 coding sequence is TGTGCCTGGAGTGCTTTAGCGGAAAACACAGATACGCAGTATTTT. The genes are TRBV30 and TRBJ2-3; maybe TRBD2 (6 bases). V was trimmed by 1 base and J by 2 bases, leaving 13 bases between them. CDR1 is GTSNPN and CDR2 is SVGIG in the germline V gene (reference sequence). The CDR3 totals 15 residues.

This clone was found a few times. The chain uses TRBV6-1 and TRBJ1-2; D uncertain. The CDR3 has 15 amino acids. In germline, CDR1 is MNHNS, CDR2 SASEGT. Trimming stripped 8 bases from V and 13 bases from J, with 29 bases between. CDR3 nucleotide sequence: TGTGCCAGCGATCTTCTTGGCTCCGAGACCGACTCTAGCACCTTC. This translates into CASDLLGSETDSSTF.

V usage is TRBV19 and J usage is TRBJ1-1; D might be TRBD1 (5 bases). V was trimmed by 2 bases and J by 2 bases, leaving 15 bases between them. Germline assignment: CDR1 LNHDA and CDR2 SQIVND (reference sequence). CDR3 length equals 16 residues. The CDR3 is CASSIQGSRKNTEAFF. The CDR3, as DNA: TGTGCCAGTAGTATACAGGGTAGTAGGAAAAACACTGAAGCTTTCTTT.

The rearrangement joins TRBV7-6 to TRBJ2-2, with 8 positions matching TRBD2. V lost 1 base, J lost 6 bases, and 7 bases stayed unmatched. The length of the CDR3 is 16 residues. Germline CDR1 is SGHVS and CDR2 is FNYEAQ. The CDR3 region has the DNA TGTGCCAGCAGCTTAGTTAGGCCTAGCGGGCCCGGGGAGCTGTTTTTT. It encodes CASSLVRPSGPGELFF.

The rearrangement joins TRBV5-6 to TRBJ2-1; 7 nucleotides match TRBD2. This CDR3 comprises 12 residues. Germline CDR1 and CDR2: SGHDT and YYEEEE. The V and J ends lost 4 bases and 5 bases, in that order; junction bases with no gene match: 0. CDR3 protein: CASSRGDNEQFF. The DNA of the CDR3 is TGTGCCAGCAGCCGGGGGGACAATGAGCAGTTCTTC.

The chain has TRBV6-6 and TRBJ2-1; 14 positions match TRBD2. Trimming removed 2 bases from V and 7 bases from J; junction bases left unmatched: 4. Germline V gives CDR1 MNHNY, CDR2 SVGAGI (reference sequence). This CDR3 spans 16 amino acids. The CDR3 loop is CASSYPGLAGGNEQFF. CDR3 sequence (DNA): TGTGCCAGCAGTTACCCAGGACTAGCGGGAGGTAATGAGCAGTTCTTC.